The sequence of this TCR beta chain was determined in a study of spatial heterogeneity in lung cancer. About the research overall: There were 72 donors, all of them untreated patients with early-stage non-small cell lung cancer.

At least ten counts were recorded for this clonotype. Regarding time point: blood at routine non-recurrence follow-up after resection. Frozen PBMC, nontumor lung or tumor provided whole RNA, which was sequenced unsorted. Using its own MiXCR run on the 5' RACE reads, TCRdb lists one record per CDR3 protein. This sample has roughly 120,000 distinct CDR3 sequences, with more than 9% found just once. CDR1 is MDHEN and CDR2 is SYDVKM in the germline V gene. V gave up 5 bases and J gave up 4 bases; unmatched junction bases: 6. CDR3 length equals 14 residues. Sequences were derived from PBMCs, sampled at follow-up. V and J are TRBV28 and TRBJ2-7; 9 nucleotides match TRBD2. The origin of this receptor is a male donor with early-stage non-small cell lung cancer. The CDR3 DNA sequence: TGTGCCAGCAGTATAGCGGGGGCCGTTTACGAGCAGTACTTC. This codes for CASSIAGAVYEQYF.